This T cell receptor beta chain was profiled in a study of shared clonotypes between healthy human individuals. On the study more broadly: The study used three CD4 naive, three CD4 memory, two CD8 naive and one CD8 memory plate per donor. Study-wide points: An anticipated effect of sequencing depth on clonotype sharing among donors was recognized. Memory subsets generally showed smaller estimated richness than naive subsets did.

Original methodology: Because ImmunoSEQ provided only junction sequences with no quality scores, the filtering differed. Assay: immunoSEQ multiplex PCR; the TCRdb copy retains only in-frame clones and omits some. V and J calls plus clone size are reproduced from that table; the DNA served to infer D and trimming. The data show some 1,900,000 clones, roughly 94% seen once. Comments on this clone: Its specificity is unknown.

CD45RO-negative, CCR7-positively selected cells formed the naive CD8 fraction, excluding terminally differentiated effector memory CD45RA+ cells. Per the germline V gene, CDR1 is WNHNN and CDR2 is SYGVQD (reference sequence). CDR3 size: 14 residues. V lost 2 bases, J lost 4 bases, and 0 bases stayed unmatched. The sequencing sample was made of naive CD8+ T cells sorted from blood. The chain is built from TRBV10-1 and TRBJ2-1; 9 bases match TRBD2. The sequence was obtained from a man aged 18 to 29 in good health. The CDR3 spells CASSELAGYNEQFF. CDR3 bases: TGCGCCAGCAGTGAGCTAGCGGGATACAATGAGCAGTTCTTC.